This TCR beta chain was sequenced during a study of T cell repertoires in cytomegalovirus infection. CDR3 length: 15 amino acids. Trimming took 1 base from V and 2 from J; bases not matched to a gene: 4. Germline CDR1 MGHRA, CDR2 YSYEKL. TCRdb reanalysed the reads using MiXCR and keeps one entry per CDR3 protein. The data hold about 110,000 distinct CDR3 sequences, with about 30% observed a single time. Note on this clonotype: What it binds is unknown.

The V call is TRBV4-1, the J call TRBJ2-7; TRBD1 aligns across 8 bases. Sample: CD8+ T cells from cultured PBMCs, taken from culture after CMV antigen stimulation. The clonotype comes from a human donor in good health (CMV status not recorded). Some clones in this sample may be carry-over from other donors' samples. This CDR3 is CASSQGQGAAYEQYF. DNA for the CDR3: TGCGCCAGCAGCCAAGGGCAGGGGGCGGCCTACGAGCAGTACTTC.